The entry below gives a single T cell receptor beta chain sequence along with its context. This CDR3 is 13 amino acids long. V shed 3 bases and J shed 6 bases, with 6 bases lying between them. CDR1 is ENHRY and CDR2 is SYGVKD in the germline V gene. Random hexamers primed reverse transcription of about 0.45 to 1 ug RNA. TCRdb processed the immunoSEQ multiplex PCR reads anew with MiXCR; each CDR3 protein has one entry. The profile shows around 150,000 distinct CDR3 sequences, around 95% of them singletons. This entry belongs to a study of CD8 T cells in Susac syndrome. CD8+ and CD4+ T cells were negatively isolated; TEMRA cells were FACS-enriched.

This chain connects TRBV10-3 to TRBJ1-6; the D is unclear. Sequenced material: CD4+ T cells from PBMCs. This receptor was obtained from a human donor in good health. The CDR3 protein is CAISELSNSPLHF. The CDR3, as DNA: TGTGCCATCAGTGAATTGTCTAATTCACCCCTCCACTTT.